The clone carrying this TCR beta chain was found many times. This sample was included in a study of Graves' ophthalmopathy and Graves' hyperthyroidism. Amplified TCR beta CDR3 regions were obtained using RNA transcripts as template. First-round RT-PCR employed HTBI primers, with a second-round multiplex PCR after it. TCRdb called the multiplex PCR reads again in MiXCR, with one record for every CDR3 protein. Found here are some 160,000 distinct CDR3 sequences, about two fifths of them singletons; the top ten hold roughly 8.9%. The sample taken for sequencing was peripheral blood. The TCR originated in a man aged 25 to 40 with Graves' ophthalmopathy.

The CDR3 protein is CASSYGRLAGPSGANVLTF. Here the CDR3 DNA reads TGTGCCAGCAGTTACGGTAGACTTGCCGGGCCTTCTGGGGCCAACGTCCTGACTTTC. The V and J genes are TRBV6-5 and TRBJ2-6, with D uncertain. The CDR3 loop spans 19 amino acids. Germline CDR1 is MNHEY and CDR2 is SVGAGI. The V and J ends lost 2 bases and 1 base respectively, with 18 bases between them.